A selection of T cell receptor beta chains follows, all from one sample in a study of low-dose radiotherapy and immunotherapy resistance in tumors. TCRdb passed the reads through MiXCR, listing each CDR3 protein once. The sample includes some 46,000 distinct CDR3 sequences, 25% of them seen just once. The source material was PBMCs, sampled after low-dose radiotherapy plus immunotherapy. All receptors derive from a male donor with prostate cancer. Both conserved end residues are part of each CDR3. D genes are given only for firm matches. Clone size is not always given. Where it is, it says once, few, many or a class for expanded clones.

v_gene,d_gene,abundance,j_gene,CDR3nt,CDR3aa
TRBV9,TRBD2,few,TRBJ2-1,TGTGCCAGCAGCGTAGGGCCTAGCGGGGGATACAATGAGCAGTTCTTC,CASSVGPSGGYNEQFF
TRBV14,.,.,TRBJ2-1,TGTGCCAGCAGCCAGTGGTTGTTTAGTTCCGGCGATGAGCAGTTCTTC,CASSQWLFSSGDEQFF
TRBV23-1,.,.,TRBJ1-4,.,CASMTGGPLMKNCFF
TRBV25-1,TRBD1,many,TRBJ2-7,TGTGCCAGCAGCCAGACAGGGGACTACGAGCAGTACTTC,CASSQTGDYEQYF
TRBV9,.,.,TRBJ2-6,TGTGCCAGTATGTTCTCTGGGGCCAACGTCCTGACTTTC,CASMFSGANVLTF
TRBV5-1,.,many,TRBJ2-7,TGCGCCAGCAGCAAAGAGAGCTCCTACGAGCAGTACTTC,CASSKESSYEQYF
TRBV7-9,TRBD1,many,TRBJ2-5,TGTGCCAGCAGCTTCTGGACAGGGGGGCAAGAGACCCAGTACTTC,CASSFWTGGQETQYF
TRBV7-2,.,many,TRBJ2-5,TGTGCCAGCAGCCAGGGCCATGGGTCGGAGGAGACCCAGTACTTC,CASSQGHGSEETQYF
TRBV9,TRBD1,.,TRBJ2-7,TGTGCCAGCAGCCCCAGTGTCCCGGGACAGGGGGCTTACGAGCAGTACTTC,CASSPSVPGQGAYEQYF
TRBV7-2,.,many,TRBJ2-1,TGTGCCAGCAGCCGCCAGGGGGCGGGAGAAATACACTTCAATGAGCAGTTCTTC,CASSRQGAGEIHFNEQFF
TRBV7-3,.,many,TRBJ1-5,TGTGCCAGCAGCTTAACGAGGGGGATCTATAGCAATCAGCCCCAGCATTTT,CASSLTRGIYSNQPQHF
TRBV18,.,many,TRBJ2-2,TGTGCCAGCTCACCTCAGCCGGCTAGCCTAAACACCGGGGAGCTGTTTTTT,CASSPQPASLNTGELFF
TRBV4-2,.,many,TRBJ2-1,TGTGCCAGCAGCCTACGACAAGAAGGGCATGAGCAGTTCTTC,CASSLRQEGHEQFF
TRBV4-2,.,many,TRBJ2-3,TGTGCCAGCAGCCAAGCGACGGGGGGCCTGAGAGATACGCAGTATTTT,CASSQATGGLRDTQYF
TRBV15,TRBD1,many,TRBJ1-5,TGTGCCACCAGCAGAGATTGGGCAGGGGGAGGGCAGCCCCAGCATTTT,CATSRDWAGGGQPQHF
TRBV4-2,.,many,TRBJ1-1,TGTGCCAGCAGCCAGGGACCGGGGAACACTGAAGCTTTCTTT,CASSQGPGNTEAFF
TRBV6-2/TRBV6-3,.,many,TRBJ2-7,TGTGCCAGCAGTTACTCACTCGCTTCGTACGAGCAGTACTTC,CASSYSLASYEQYF
TRBV29-1,.,.,TRBJ2-1,TGCAGCGTTGGCCCTATGTACAATGAGCAGTTCTTC,CSVGPMYNEQFF
TRBV5-3,TRBD2,many,TRBJ2-1,TGTGCCAGCAGCTCCAGGACTAGCGGAAATGAGCAGTTCTTC,CASSSRTSGNEQFF
TRBV10-2,.,few,TRBJ1-1,TGCGCCAGCAGTGCTGGGTCGTTAGAAGCTTTCTTT,CASSAGSLEAFF
TRBV7-8,.,many,TRBJ2-1,TGTGCCAGCAGCCGTAGATCCGGGGCCGGATCAAATGAGCAGTTCTTC,CASSRRSGAGSNEQFF
TRBV6-1,.,many,TRBJ2-2,.,CASSEPLSGRPDTGELFFF
TRBV20-1,TRBD2,many,TRBJ2-3,TGCAGTGCTAGAGATCTGCGGGGGAGACGCACAGATACGCAGTATTTT,CSARDLRGRRTDTQYF
TRBV12-5,TRBD2,many,TRBJ2-3,TGTGCTAGTGGTTTGTCCTCTAGCGGGGTCCCAACGCAGTATTTT,CASGLSSSGVPTQYF
TRBV5-6,TRBD2,.,TRBJ2-3,TGTGCCAGCAGCTGGGGCCAGCGGGGGGGCACAGATACGCAGTATTTT,CASSWGQRGGTDTQYF
TRBV29-1,TRBD1,many,TRBJ2-5,TGCAGCGCAGGGGGCTTTGAGACCCAGTACTTC,CSAGGFETQYF
TRBV10-3,.,many,TRBJ2-3,TGTGCCATCACCGGGACTGTCACAGATACGCAGTATTTT,CAITGTVTDTQYF
TRBV7-6,TRBD2,many,TRBJ2-5,TGTGCCAGCAGCCCCCGTCTAGCGGGGGAACAAGAGACCCAGTACTTC,CASSPRLAGEQETQYF
TRBV28,TRBD1,.,TRBJ2-7,TGTGCCAGCAGTCCGACCGGGACAGGGGGCGAGCAGTACTTC,CASSPTGTGGEQYF